Sequencing of this T cell receptor beta chain was carried out in a study of Graves' ophthalmopathy and Graves' hyperthyroidism. RNA transcripts served as template for amplifying TCR beta CDR3 sequences. Second-round multiplex PCR came after first-round RT-PCR with HTBI primers. TCRdb passed the multiplex PCR reads through MiXCR, listing each CDR3 protein once. Counted here are over a million distinct CDR3 sequences, 35% to 40% occurring once; the ten biggest clones make up 11%. CDR1 is MNHEY, CDR2 SVGEGT, per germline. The CDR3 contains 15 residues. Deletions cut 8 bases from V and 4 bases from J, with 18 bases between.

Input material: peripheral blood or thyroid tissue (not recorded which). The rearrangement joins TRBV6-2 or TRBV6-3 to TRBJ1-5; tentatively, D is TRBD1 (5 bases). The source is an adult man with Graves' hyperthyroidism. The CDR3 DNA reads TGTGCCAGCCGAAGCGCGGGACGGGGGAATCAGCCCCAGCATTTT. It encodes CASRSAGRGNQPQHF.